One sample yielded the 28 T cell receptor beta chains listed below, sequenced in a study of T cell repertoires in cytomegalovirus infection. Using its own MiXCR run on the reads, TCRdb lists one record per CDR3 protein. The sample holds about 740,000 distinct CDR3 sequences, about 40% seen once. Sequencing used PBMCs. These TCRs come from a human donor in good health (CMV status not recorded). Some clones in this sample may be carry-over from other donors' samples.

This clonotype appeared once. The J gene is TRBJ1-2, the V gene TRBV5-1; D gene uncertain. The CDR3 is made up of 14 amino acids. The germline V and J ends were trimmed by 4 bases and 3 bases, with 13 bases remaining between them. The germline V gene encodes CDR1 SGHRS and CDR2 YFSETQ. The DNA of the CDR3 is TGCGCCAGCAGCCAAACCGGGCCAGACTATGGCTACACCTTC. Its protein product is CASSQTGPDYGYTF. Full variable domain (outside the CDR3, taken from reference TRBV5-1 and TRBJ1-2): KAGVTQTPRYLIKTRGQQVTLSCSPISGHRSVSWYQQTPGQGLQFLFEYFSETQRNKGNFPGRFSGRQFSNSRSEMNVSTLELGDSALYLCASSQTGPDYGYTFGSGTRLTVV.

This clonotype was counted only a few times. J is TRBJ1-2 and V is TRBV7-2; 8 bases are shared with TRBD1. Per the germline V gene, CDR1 is SGHTA and CDR2 is FQGNSA. V shed 1 base, J shed 6 bases, and the junction held 16 bases outside the gene matches. CDR3 length equals 18 residues. The CDR3 region is CASSLEAARGRVADGYTF. CDR3 DNA: TGTGCCAGCAGCTTAGAGGCTGCCAGGGGGCGAGTAGCGGATGGCTACACCTTC. The variable domain in full, with the rest retrieved from reference TRBV7-2 and TRBJ1-2, is GAGVSQSPSNKVTEKGKDVELRCDPISGHTALYWYRQSLGQGLEFLIYFQGNSAPDKSGLPSDRFSAERTGGSVSTLTIQRTQQEDSAVYLCASSLEAARGRVADGYTFGSGTRLTVV.

This clonotype turned up a few times. The V gene is TRBV4-1, the J gene TRBJ1-5; 11 bases line up with TRBD1. Germline assignment: CDR1 MGHRA and CDR2 YSYEKL. This CDR3 has 16 residues. Trimming at V came to 0 bases and at J to 6 bases, leaving 4 bases not matched to a gene. The CDR3 DNA follows: TGCGCCAGCAGCCAAGACTGGGGGACAGGGGGTCAGCCCCAGCATTTT. Translation: CASSQDWGTGGQPQHF.

The gene calls are TRBV7-4 and TRBJ2-7, with 7 positions matching TRBD1. J lost 5 bases, V lost 5 bases, and 3 bases had no gene match. Germline CDR1 and CDR2: SGHVT and SQSDAQ. The CDR3 totals 12 residues. CDR3: CASSRDSHEQYF. DNA of the CDR3: TGTGCCAGCAGCAGGGACAGCCACGAGCAGTACTTC.

The rearrangement links TRBV6-4 to TRBJ2-3; 13 bases agree with TRBD2. Germline lookup yields CDR1 MRHNA and CDR2 SNTAGT. This CDR3 contains 17 residues. V dropped 6 bases and J dropped 4; count of bases not matched to a gene: 10. This CDR3 is CASSDRTSGSIADTQYF. As DNA, the CDR3 is TGTGCCAGCAGCGACCGGACTAGCGGGAGTATCGCAGATACGCAGTATTTT.

This clonotype was picked up a small number of times. CDR3 nucleotide sequence: TGTGCCAGCAGTTCTCAACTGAAAGGGGAAAAACTGTTTTTT. Protein: CASSSQLKGEKLFF. The chain uses TRBV28 and TRBJ1-4; D is unresolved. V lost 4 bases and J 8 bases, leaving 14 bases between the germline ends. CDR1 and CDR2 from the germline V gene are MDHEN and SYDVKM. The CDR3 has 14 amino acids.

The J gene is TRBJ2-5, the V gene TRBV29-1; D call uncertain. Germline values: CDR1 SQVTM, CDR2 ANQGSEA. The germline V and J ends were trimmed by 4 bases and 5 bases, with 8 bases remaining between them. CDR3 length: 11 residues. CDR3: CSVVNYETQYF. CDR3 bases: TGCAGCGTTGTGAACTACGAGACCCAGTACTTC.

Worth noting for this clonotype: It may be a read error: a sequence one base away is much more abundant. The chain recombines TRBV7-2 with TRBJ2-1; tentative D call: TRBD2 (5 bases). The CDR3 is 14 amino acids. Per germline, CDR1 SGHTA and CDR2 FQGNSA. The CDR3 loop reads CSSSLDGTYNEQFF. Here the CDR3 DNA reads TGTTCCAGCAGCCTGGACGGGACCTACAATGAGCAGTTCTTC.

The gene calls are TRBV11-2 and TRBJ2-7; D may be TRBD2 (6 bases). This CDR3 is 14 amino acids long. Per the germline V gene, CDR1 is SGHAT and CDR2 is FQNNGV. Trimming pared 0 bases from V and 7 bases from J, leaving 13 bases between. CDR3 DNA sequence: TGTGCCAGCAGCTTAGATAGGTTGGGGGGAGAGCAGTACTTC. Its protein product is CASSLDRLGGEQYF.

This chain uses TRBV28 with TRBJ2-2; D is unresolved. Trimming shortened V by 4 bases and J by 8 bases, and 8 bases separated the two germline ends. The CDR3 covers 12 residues. Germline-derived CDR1 and CDR2 are MDHEN and SYDVKM. The CDR3 spells CASSYMGGELFF. CDR3 nucleotide sequence: TGTGCCAGCAGTTACATGGGGGGGGAGCTGTTTTTT.

This clonotype occurred a few times. This rearrangement joins TRBV19 to TRBJ2-1; TRBD2 matches 9 bases. The CDR3 is made up of 18 amino acids. Germline V gene data show CDR1 as LNHDA and CDR2 as SQIVND (reference sequence). J lost 6 bases, V lost 1 base, and 13 bases had no gene match. The CDR3 region has the DNA TGTGCCAGTAGTATAGGACCAGCGGGAGGACCTACTTTCAATGAGCAGTTCTTC. Residues: CASSIGPAGGPTFNEQFF. The whole variable domain, filled in from reference TRBV19 and TRBJ2-1, reads DGGITQSPKYLFRKEGQNVTLSCEQNLNHDAMYWYRQDPGQGLRLIYYSQIVNDFQKGDIAEGYSVSREKKESFPLTVTSAQKNPTAFYLCASSIGPAGGPTFNEQFFGPGTRLTVL.

This clonotype was detected only once. The junction does not match germline at one end; this may be a read error. V usage is TRBV7-2 and J usage is TRBJ2-3, with D possibly being TRBD2 (6 bases). In germline, CDR1 is SGHTA, CDR2 FQGNSA. This CDR3 is 16 amino acids long. The CDR3 reads CASSLGLAGSTDTQSF. The CDR3 DNA reads as TGTGCCAGCAGCTTGGGACTCGCGGGAAGCACAGATACGCAGTCTTTT.

The chain carries TRBV12-3 or TRBV12-4 and TRBJ2-5, with TRBD2 matching 14 bases. This CDR3 region has 21 residues. Trimming removed 6 bases from V and 3 bases from J; junction bases left unmatched: 21. Here the CDR3 DNA reads TGTGCCAGCAGCCCCCCAAGGGGGGGGACCCGACTAGCGGGGGGGAAAGAGACCCAGTACTTC. It translates to CASSPPRGGTRLAGGKETQYF.

The V gene is TRBV6-6, the J gene TRBJ2-1; possibly TRBD1 for D (5 bases). Between the trimmed V and J ends, which lost 0 bases and 12 bases, there was a span of 15 bases. The CDR3 totals 14 residues. Germline values: CDR1 MNHNY, CDR2 SVGAGI (reference sequence). CDR3 sequence (DNA): TGTGCCAGCAGTTACTCGGCAGGGCGCGGCGGGCAGTTCTTC. It encodes CASSYSAGRGGQFF.

This clonotype was seen many times. The chain has TRBV7-2 and TRBJ1-4, with D maybe TRBD1 (6 bases). This CDR3 has 17 amino acids. The V end was cut by 1 base, the J end by 0 bases, with 12 bases between. Germline CDR1 is SGHTA and CDR2 is FQGNSA. CDR3 in amino acids: CASSLVWTVATNEKLFF. The DNA for the CDR3 is TGTGCCAGCAGCTTAGTATGGACAGTTGCAACTAATGAAAAACTGTTTTTT.

This clonotype has only a few counts. V usage is TRBV28 and J usage is TRBJ2-3; TRBD1 matches at 7 bases. The CDR3 contains 18 residues. J was trimmed by 4 bases and V by 5 bases; bases with no gene match: 18. Germline V gene lookup returns CDR1 MDHEN and CDR2 SYDVKM. The CDR3 coding sequence is TGTGCCAGCAGTATGGGGAAGGGGGCGCGTTCAGGCGCAGATACGCAGTATTTT. Translation gives CASSMGKGARSGADTQYF.

This rearrangement joins TRBV7-3 to TRBJ1-2; a weak D match, TRBD1 (5 bases). The germline V and J ends were trimmed by 0 bases and 7 bases, with 15 bases remaining between them. Germline V gene sequence: CDR1 SGHTA, CDR2 FQGTGA. The CDR3 covers 15 residues. Written as DNA, the CDR3 is TGTGCCAGCAGCTTAACGGGGCCAGGGAGTGGTGGCTACACCTTC. This sequence encodes CASSLTGPGSGGYTF.

This clonotype came up a few times. This rearrangement joins TRBV6-1 to TRBJ1-6, with D perhaps TRBD1 (6 bases). The CDR3 is 15 amino acids. CDR1 is MNHNS and CDR2 is SASEGT in the germline V gene. V lost 7 bases and J lost 7, with 17 bases in between. CDR3 coding DNA: TGTGCCAGCACCCAACAGGGTTCGGGGAATTCACCCCTCCACTTT. Its protein product is CASTQQGSGNSPLHF.

The rearrangement uses TRBV6-6 and TRBJ1-1, with D possibly TRBD1 on 6 matching bases. The V gene lost 6 bases and the J gene lost 4 bases, with 9 bases spanning the gap. This CDR3 has 12 amino acids. Germline V gives CDR1 MNHNY, CDR2 SVGAGI (reference sequence). CDR3 protein: CASSRTATEAFF. CDR3 DNA sequence: TGTGCCAGCAGCCGGACAGCCACTGAAGCTTTCTTT.

The chain carries TRBV28 and TRBJ1-1, with a possible D match to TRBD1 (6 bases). Germline loops: CDR1 MDHEN, CDR2 SYDVKM. CDR3 size: 15 residues. Trimming took off 2 bases at V and 1 base at J, with 11 bases between the two ends. CDR3 region: CASSLADSRNTEAFF. The CDR3 DNA sequence: TGTGCCAGCAGTTTAGCGGACAGTCGGAACACTGAAGCTTTCTTT.

This chain joins TRBV28 and TRBJ2-4; tentative D call: TRBD2 (6 bases). Germline-derived CDR1 and CDR2 are MDHEN and SYDVKM. V shed 2 bases and J shed 0 bases, with 17 bases lying between them. The CDR3 contains 18 residues. The CDR3 loop reads CASSLGGLGLRAKNIQYF. For the CDR3, the DNA is TGTGCCAGCAGTTTAGGGGGTTTGGGACTGAGAGCCAAAAACATTCAGTACTTC.

The rearrangement uses TRBV20-1 and TRBJ1-5; D not certain. Germline V gene sequence: CDR1 DFQATT, CDR2 SNEGSKA (reference sequence). The CDR3 runs 14 residues. V dropped 3 bases and J dropped 0 bases, with 9 bases sitting between them. For the CDR3, the DNA is TGCAGTGCTAGTGTGGACCTTAGCAATCAGCCCCAGCATTTT. Encoded protein: CSASVDLSNQPQHF.

This sequence joins TRBV20-1 and TRBJ2-1, with 7 nucleotides matching TRBD2. V was clipped by 0 bases and J by 0 bases; unmatched bases: 2. The CDR3 totals 15 residues. Germline V gene data show CDR1 as DFQATT and CDR2 as SNEGSKA (reference sequence). Written as DNA, the CDR3 is TGCAGTGCTAGAGACCGGGACTACTCCTACAATGAGCAGTTCTTC. Protein product: CSARDRDYSYNEQFF.

This clonotype has a handful of counts. The chain recombines TRBV4-1 with TRBJ1-1; 8 bases are a match to TRBD1. CDR3 length equals 15 residues. Germline V CDR1 and CDR2: MGHRA, YSYEKL. The V and J ends lost 2 bases and 5 bases, in that order; junction bases with no gene match: 7. In nucleotides, the CDR3 is TGCGCCAGCAGCCAACCCGGACAGGGTGAAACTGAAGCTTTCTTT. Translating it yields CASSQPGQGETEAFF.

This clonotype occurred a few times. The chain recombines TRBV19 with TRBJ2-3, with 7 bases identical to TRBD1. Germline-derived CDR1 and CDR2 are LNHDA and SQIVND (reference sequence). CDR3 length: 14 residues. V gave up 8 bases and J gave up 2 bases; unmatched junction bases: 7. The DNA of the CDR3 is TGTGCCAGTGAGGACAGGTCTGACACAGATACGCAGTATTTT. This sequence encodes CASEDRSDTDTQYF.

This clonotype was counted only a few times. The V gene is TRBV6-6, the J gene TRBJ1-1, with D uncertain. This CDR3 region has 17 residues. Germline V CDR1 and CDR2: MNHNY, SVGAGI (reference sequence). V shed 2 bases and J shed 0 bases, with 16 bases lying between them. The CDR3, as DNA: TGTGCCAGCAGTTACGGGCAGTTTTCTTTCATGAACACTGAAGCTTTCTTT. Translated, it gives CASSYGQFSFMNTEAFF.

The chain employs TRBV15 and TRBJ2-2; 7 positions agree with TRBD1. Losses at the gene ends were 3 bases for V and 6 bases for J; bases not matched to a gene: 7. The CDR3 loop spans 15 amino acids. The germline V gene has CDR1 LNHNV and CDR2 YYDKDF (reference sequence). For the CDR3, the DNA is TGTGCCACCAGCAGGACCAGAGGGGGCTCCGGGGAGCTGTTTTTT. Protein: CATSRTRGGSGELFF.

The chain is built from TRBV7-9 and TRBJ2-7; TRBD2 matches 8 bases. CDR1 and CDR2 from the germline V gene are SEHNR and FQNEAQ (reference sequence). With 5 bases clipped from V and 0 bases from J, the junction kept 9 bases outside the gene matches. The CDR3 runs 16 residues. The CDR3 here is CASSRPQRGSSYEQYF. DNA of the CDR3: TGTGCCAGCAGCCGCCCTCAGCGGGGGAGCTCCTACGAGCAGTACTTC. The variable domain in full, completed from reference TRBV7-9 and TRBJ2-7, reads DTGVSQNPRHKITKRGQNVTFRCDPISEHNRLYWYRQTLGQGPEFLTYFQNEAQLEKSRLLSDRFSAERPKGSFSTLEIQRTEQGDSAMYLCASSRPQRGSSYEQYFGPGTRLTVT.